The 4 T cell receptor beta chains listed next were all sequenced from one sample in a study of CD8 T cells in ankylosing spondylitis. General study points: Blood from ankylosing spondylitis patients appeared to carry a characteristic roughly 8-variant TCR beta motif.

In TCRdb, the 5' RACE reads were re-called with MiXCR into one record per CDR3 protein. This sample has 390,000 or so distinct CDR3 sequences, with about 22% found just once. Antigens for these TCRs are unknown. The sequencing sample was made of blood, either unsorted or a sorted T cell fraction (not recorded which). These receptors originate from a male donor with ankylosing spondylitis.

This clonotype has just one count. The genes are TRBV7-3 and TRBJ2-2; 8 nucleotides match TRBD2. Germline V gene sequence: CDR1 SGHTA, CDR2 FQGTGA. After removal of 4 bases from V and 0 bases from J, the junction contained 4 bases not matched to a gene. The CDR3 covers 16 residues. The CDR3 DNA follows: TGTGCCAGCAGCTCACGGCGGGAGGCGAACACCGGGGAGCTGTTTTTT. Encoded protein: CASSSRREANTGELFF. The full variable domain, with the rest looked up from reference TRBV7-3 and TRBJ2-2, is GAGVSQTPSNKVTEKGKYVELRCDPISGHTALYWYRQSLGQGPEFLIYFQGTGAADDSGLPNDRFFAVRPEGSVSTLKIQRTERGDSAVYLCASSSRREANTGELFFGEGSRLTVL.

In its sample, this clonotype was seen a few times. V usage is TRBV18 and J usage is TRBJ2-6; 8 bases fit TRBD1. Looked up from germline, CDR1 is KGHSH and CDR2 is LQKENI. J lost 3 bases, V lost 8 bases, and 12 bases had no gene match. This CDR3 region has 17 residues. Here the CDR3 DNA reads TGTGCCAGCACCCTGGGACAGGTCCGATATGGGGCCAACGTCCTGACTTTC. Amino acid sequence: CASTLGQVRYGANVLTF.

This clonotype was observed a few times. The rearrangement joins TRBV20-1 to TRBJ1-5; perhaps TRBD1 as D (5 bases). Germline V lookup: CDR1 DFQATT, CDR2 SNEGSKA (reference sequence). The V gene lost 7 bases and the J gene lost 3 bases, with 19 bases spanning the gap. The CDR3 runs 15 residues. Here the CDR3 DNA reads TGCAGTGTCGTGGACACCCGGGGATCCAATCAGCCCCAGCATTTT. Amino acid sequence: CSVVDTRGSNQPQHF.

This clonotype was seen more than once but under ten times. V is TRBV9 and J is TRBJ2-6, with D unresolved. V lost 6 bases, J lost 9 bases, and 22 bases lay in between. The CDR3 extends over 16 amino acids. Germline V gene lookup returns CDR1 SGDLS and CDR2 YYNGEE. DNA for the CDR3: TGTGCCAGCACCCTAGGACCCTTGTCCGGCAACAACGTCCTGACTTTC. Residues: CASTLGPLSGNNVLTF.